The 6 T cell receptor beta chains below were found in one sample sequenced in a study of T cells in localized non-small cell lung cancer. The method was immunoSEQ multiplex PCR; TCRdb's version includes in-frame clones alone and lacks a portion of them. The sample holds 2,500 to 3,000 clones; around 28% are singletons and the top ten take about 6.9%. This specimen consisted of lung tumor tissue, obtained before any cancer treatment. The receptors were sampled from a male donor at least 60 years old with stage II squamous cell lung carcinoma.

The CDR3 region is CAIRQGRDNEKLFF. CDR3 DNA sequence: TGTGCCATTCGACAGGGTCGGGATAATGAAAAACTGTTTTTT. This chain uses TRBV6-8 with TRBJ1-4; 7 nucleotides align to TRBD1. Germline V CDR1 and CDR2: MNHGY, SAAAGT. Germline trimming cut 10 bases from V and 4 bases from J; bases unmatched to any gene: 9. The CDR3 is 14 amino acids.

CDR3 in DNA: TGTGCCAGCAGTCAGGGGACCTATGGCTACACCTTC. This codes for CASSQGTYGYTF. The chain combines TRBV9 with TRBJ1-2; possibly TRBD1 for D (6 bases). The germline V gene has CDR1 SGDLS and CDR2 YYNGEE. The V gene lost 5 bases and the J gene lost 4 bases, with 9 bases spanning the gap. CDR3 length equals 12 residues.

J is TRBJ2-2 and V is TRBV11-3; TRBD1 is a possible D gene (6 bases). CDR1 is SGHNT, CDR2 YENEEA, per germline. The CDR3 extends over 15 amino acids. V shed 3 bases and J shed 6 bases, with 14 bases lying between them. The CDR3 DNA reads TGTGCCAGCAGCTTCTTCAGGGGAATCCCCGGGGAGCTGTTTTTT. Encoded protein: CASSFFRGIPGELFF.

This clone was observed a few times. The chain couples TRBV19 to TRBJ1-5; the D is unclear. Trimming shortened V by 3 bases and J by 9 bases, and 12 bases separated the two germline ends. CDR1 is LNHDA, CDR2 SQIVND, per germline (reference sequence). CDR3 size: 13 residues. The CDR3: CASSIALLGPQHF. The CDR3 DNA sequence: TGTGCCAGTAGTATCGCCCTCCTGGGGCCCCAGCATTTT.

This clone was detected only a few times. The V and J genes are TRBV5-1 and TRBJ2-3; D gene unclear. Germline-derived CDR1 and CDR2 are SGHRS and YFSETQ. The CDR3 has 15 amino acids. Trimming took off 0 bases at V and 2 bases at J, with 10 bases between the two ends. The CDR3 region has the DNA TGCGCCAGCAGCTTGGGGACCACTGCCACAGATACGCAGTATTTT. Translating gives CASSLGTTATDTQYF.

V usage is TRBV6-8 and J usage is TRBJ1-4; D is uncertain. The V end was cut by 9 bases, the J end by 7 bases, with 24 bases between. CDR1 is MNHGY, CDR2 SAAAGT, per germline. The CDR3 runs to 16 residues. The CDR3 sequence is CASGRTLALPFEKLFF. CDR3 nucleotide sequence: TGTGCCAGTGGGCGGACGCTGGCTCTCCCCTTTGAAAAACTGTTTTTT.